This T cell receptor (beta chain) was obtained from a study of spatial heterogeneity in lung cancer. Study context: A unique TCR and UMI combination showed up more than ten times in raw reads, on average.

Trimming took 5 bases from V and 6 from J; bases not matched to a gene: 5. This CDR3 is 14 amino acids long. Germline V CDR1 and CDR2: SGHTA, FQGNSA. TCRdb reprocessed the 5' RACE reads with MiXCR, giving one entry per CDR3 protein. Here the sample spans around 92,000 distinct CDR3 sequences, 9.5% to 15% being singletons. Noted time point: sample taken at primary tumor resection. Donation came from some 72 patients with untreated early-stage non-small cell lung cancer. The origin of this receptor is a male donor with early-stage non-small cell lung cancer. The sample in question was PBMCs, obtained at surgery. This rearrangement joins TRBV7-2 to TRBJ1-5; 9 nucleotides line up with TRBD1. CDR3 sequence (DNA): TGTGCCAGCAGCCCGGACAGGGGCGGTCAGCCCCAGCATTTT. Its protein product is CASSPDRGGQPQHF.